This entry concerns a single T cell receptor (beta chain). Assay used: immunoSEQ multiplex PCR; TCRdb lists only in-frame clones, some missing. The profile covers 85,000 to 95,000 clones, with approximately 95% appearing a single time and approximately 0.3% taken by the ten largest. These data belong to a study of siplizumab effects on memory and regulatory T cells. The origin of this receptor is a human donor in good health. The sample taken for sequencing was non-Treg CD4+ T cells sorted from blood.

The CDR3 nucleotides are TGTGCCTGGAGCGGGGGGGGCTTCTACAATGAGCAGTTCTTC. Its translation: CAWSGGGFYNEQFF. The rearrangement uses TRBV30 and TRBJ2-1; TRBD2 matches at 8 bases. CDR1 GTSNPN and CDR2 SVGIG come from the germline V gene (reference sequence). CDR3 size: 14 residues. The trim removed 3 bases at V and 3 bases at J, leaving 4 bases unmatched.